These T cell receptor beta chains were read from a single sample in a study of patients and donors after allogeneic stem cell transplantation. TCRdb re-called the RT-PCR reads through MiXCR, storing one row per CDR3 protein. There are approximately 99,000 distinct CDR3 sequences in the sample; about a third occur only once, and 27% lies in the top ten. Sequenced material: blood, either unsorted or a sorted T cell fraction (not recorded which). These receptors were taken from a human donor who was either an allogeneic HSCT recipient or a stem cell or donor lymphocyte infusion donor (not recorded which). It is not recorded whose cells these are; they may come from a transplant donor. Both conserved end residues are part of each CDR3. Expanded clones get a size class; other rows say once, few or many, or leave the size out.

TRBJ2-1,few,TRBV5-1,CASSGDFNEQFF
TRBJ2-2,.,TRBV4-3,CASSHETVTGELFF
TRBJ1-2,.,TRBV6-5,CASSFRDRDFRRGYTF
TRBJ2-3,few,TRBV7-2,CASSLEDTQYF
TRBJ2-1,.,TRBV4-1,CASSQDPNEQFF
TRBJ2-7,.,TRBV6-2/TRBV6-3,CASSYTGNYEQYF
TRBJ1-5,.,TRBV7-9,CASSSWDSHLRIDQPQHF
TRBJ1-1,.,TRBV7-9,CASSFGRGIRNVEAFF
TRBJ2-7,.,TRBV3-1,CASSKNHGGTYEQYF
TRBJ2-2,few,TRBV29-1,CSVEWQESTGELFF
TRBJ2-1,.,TRBV20-1,CSARGGRLGNEQFF
TRBJ1-2,few,TRBV24-1,CATSDPGQNYGYTF
TRBJ2-3,.,TRBV6-2/TRBV6-3,CASRWTQTQYF
TRBJ2-1,.,TRBV5-1,CASSRLAGRGNEQFF
TRBJ2-3,few,TRBV28,CASSLSSPSTDTQYF
TRBJ1-3,few,TRBV7-9,CASSYLGTVQDTIYF
TRBJ2-5,.,TRBV27,CARTLPTPGGTQYF
TRBJ2-5,.,TRBV12-3/TRBV12-4,CASSPGLQQETQYF
TRBJ1-2,.,TRBV7-8,CASSLDRVNYGYTF
TRBJ2-7,.,TRBV6-6,CASTPGQAYEQYF
TRBJ1-5,.,TRBV20-1,CSARKGAASQPQHF
TRBJ1-1,.,TRBV5-1,CASSLGGAGTEAFF
TRBJ2-1,.,TRBV7-9,CASRPTGGLNEQFF
TRBJ1-1,few,TRBV13,CASSPRALMNTEAFF
TRBJ2-2,.,TRBV12-3/TRBV12-4,CASGREDTGELFF
TRBJ1-3,.,TRBV18,CASSGSGTLSGNTIYF
TRBJ2-7,.,TRBV7-9,CASFRGRGTFYEQYF
TRBJ2-7,.,TRBV28,CASSPRGSPSYEQYF
TRBJ2-7,medium-sized,TRBV7-8,CASSFGVSYEQYF
TRBJ1-1,few,TRBV18,CASSPSSNTEAFF
TRBJ2-5,.,TRBV5-6,CARGGLADEDEETQYF
TRBJ1-2,few,TRBV10-3,CAISESTFGYTF
TRBJ1-6,.,TRBV7-9,CASSGQGASPLHF
TRBJ1-2,many,TRBV12-3/TRBV12-4,CASSFQGASAYTF
TRBJ1-1,.,TRBV7-2,CASSQRQANTEAFF
TRBJ2-3,.,TRBV7-3,CASSSGQISDTQYF
TRBJ1-3,.,TRBV12-3/TRBV12-4,CASSLTVGNTIYF
TRBJ2-1,.,TRBV10-3,CAISWSEGSSYNEQFF
TRBJ2-7,.,TRBV15,CATSKNTGTITYEQYF
TRBJ1-6,.,TRBV2,CASRQTNSPLHF
TRBJ1-1,few,TRBV24-1,CATGREGPNTEAFF
TRBJ2-7,.,TRBV29-1,CSARRDNNYEQYF
TRBJ2-1,.,TRBV5-6,CASSLALSGPYNEQFF
TRBJ1-5,few,TRBV10-3,CATSTGASNQPQHF
TRBJ1-2,few,TRBV5-5,CASSLEVGALGYGYTF
TRBJ1-1,few,TRBV6-6,CASSTQTPTGEIAFF
TRBJ2-1,.,TRBV27,CASSPRGGSSYNEQFF
TRBJ2-3,once,TRBV6-5,CASRNPRVTGTDTQYF
TRBJ1-4,once,TRBV4-2,CASSQDSTTNEKLFF
TRBJ1-1,few,TRBV18,CASSPLKQSKNTEAFF
TRBJ2-3,.,TRBV7-2,CASRVEGTDTQYF
TRBJ2-3,.,TRBV20-1,CSAGDPTDTQYF
TRBJ2-5,.,TRBV7-2,CASSLDPSLRNQYF